Each of the 12 T cell receptor beta chains below was sequenced from the same sample in a study of cytomegalovirus exposure and HLA in healthy donors. PCR primers comprised 60 Vbeta and 13 Jbeta primers. Only in-frame clones appear in the TCRdb table, and some are missing; sequencing was by immunoSEQ multiplex PCR. The table includes approximately 190,000 clones, approximately 83% detected once. Sequencing input: PBMCs. The receptors here all came from a boy aged 2-15 years in good health and CMV-seronegative.

This clone was seen a few times. The CDR3 here is CASSTGTSPYEQYF. DNA of the CDR3: TGTGCCAGCAGCACCGGGACTAGTCCCTACGAGCAGTACTTC. J is TRBJ2-7 and V is TRBV11-3; TRBD2 matches at 8 bases. CDR1 and CDR2 from the germline V gene are SGHNT and YENEEA. With 5 bases clipped from V and 2 bases from J, the junction kept 5 bases outside the gene matches. CDR3 size: 14 residues.

The chain is built from TRBV4-2 and TRBJ2-7; TRBD1 might be the D (5 bases). CDR1 and CDR2 from the germline V gene are LGHNA and YNFKEQ. V lost 1 base and J 0 bases, leaving 10 bases between the germline ends. The CDR3 runs to 15 residues. CDR3 DNA: TGTGCCAGCAGCCAAGCGACAGCCAGCTCCTACGAGCAGTACTTC. This translates into CASSQATASSYEQYF.

The genes are TRBV7-9 and TRBJ1-1; 9 bases are shared with TRBD1. This CDR3 region has 14 residues. Germline assignment: CDR1 SEHNR and CDR2 FQNEAQ (reference sequence). Unmatched junction bases numbered 8, after V lost 4 bases and J lost 8 bases. The DNA for the CDR3 is TGTGCCAGCAGCTGGGACAGGGTGGCCAGGGAAGCTTTCTTT. Protein product: CASSWDRVAREAFF.

This chain uses TRBV27 with TRBJ1-6; D unresolved. Germline loops: CDR1 MNHEY, CDR2 SMNVEV (reference sequence). This CDR3 is 15 amino acids long. Trimming shortened V by 1 base and J by 10 bases, and 14 bases separated the two germline ends. CDR3 region: CASSLLVSGTSPLHF. The CDR3 coding sequence is TGTGCCAGCAGTTTATTAGTTTCGGGTACGTCACCCCTCCACTTT.

This sequence joins TRBV7-2 and TRBJ1-1; 8 nucleotides agree with TRBD1. Germline assignment: CDR1 SGHTA and CDR2 FQGNSA. This CDR3 has 15 amino acids. After removal of 2 bases from V and 5 bases from J, the junction contained 7 bases not matched to a gene. For the CDR3, the DNA is TGTGCCAGCAGCTTATCCAGGGGGCTGCGTACTGAAGCTTTCTTT. It yields the protein CASSLSRGLRTEAFF.

The chain recombines TRBV19 with TRBJ1-1; D gene uncertain. Trimming removed 4 bases from V and 9 bases from J, with 15 bases in between. Germline assignment: CDR1 LNHDA and CDR2 SQIVND (reference sequence). The CDR3 consists of 13 residues. The DNA of the CDR3 is TGTGCCAGTAGTAGGGTAGGACGAGGGCAAGCTTTCTTT. Protein: CASSRVGRGQAFF.

The V gene is TRBV29-1, the J gene TRBJ1-1, with 7 bases lining up with TRBD1. The V gene's germline CDR1 is SQVTM and CDR2 ANQGSEA. The CDR3 totals 13 residues. The trim removed 5 bases at V and 5 bases at J, leaving 8 bases unmatched. The CDR3 sequence: CSVSPGQLTEAFF. The CDR3 DNA is TGCAGCGTTTCACCGGGACAGCTAACTGAAGCTTTCTTT.

As concerns this clone: Other DNA sequences within the sample encode an identical CDR3. V and J are TRBV5-6 and TRBJ2-7, with D unresolved. Germline-derived CDR1 and CDR2 are SGHDT and YYEEEE. Deletions cut 2 bases from V and 1 base from J, with 7 bases between. The CDR3 contains 13 residues. DNA for the CDR3: TGTGCCAGCAGCTTAGAACTTTCCTACGAGCAGTACTTC. It translates to CASSLELSYEQYF.

A few counts support this clone. The chain is built from TRBV7-3 and TRBJ2-3, with D possibly being TRBD1 (5 bases). The CDR3 covers 14 residues. From germline, CDR1 is SGHTA and CDR2 FQGTGA. V was pared by 2 bases and J by 5 bases, with 11 bases between. CDR3 region: CASSLQGHQDTQYF. The CDR3 DNA sequence: TGTGCCAGCAGCTTACAGGGTCATCAAGATACGCAGTATTTT. Full variable domain (missing parts from reference TRBV7-3 and TRBJ2-3): GAGVSQTPSNKVTEKGKYVELRCDPISGHTALYWYRQSLGQGPEFLIYFQGTGAADDSGLPNDRFFAVRPEGSVSTLKIQRTERGDSAVYLCASSLQGHQDTQYFGPGTRLTVL.

V usage is TRBV19 and J usage is TRBJ1-1; 9 bases are shared with TRBD1. Trimming took 3 bases from V and 6 from J; bases not matched to a gene: 8. The CDR3 has 15 amino acids. The germline V gene has CDR1 LNHDA and CDR2 SQIVND (reference sequence). This CDR3 reads CASSMAGQGYAEAFF. CDR3 nucleotides: TGTGCCAGTAGTATGGCCGGACAGGGGTACGCTGAAGCTTTCTTT.

CDR3 sequence (DNA): TGTGCCAGCACCCTCGGGACAGGCCCTTACGAGCAGTACTTC. This gives the protein CASTLGTGPYEQYF. The chain links TRBV6-6 to TRBJ2-7, with 8 bases aligning to TRBD1. The CDR3 is 14 amino acids. The trim removed 7 bases at V and 4 bases at J, leaving 9 bases unmatched. The germline V gene encodes CDR1 MNHNY and CDR2 SVGAGI (reference sequence).

The chain links TRBV2 to TRBJ1-1; no clear D gene. CDR1 is SNHLY, CDR2 FYNNEI, per germline. Trimming left V 11 bases short and J 3 bases short, with 16 bases between. The CDR3 has 13 amino acids. In nucleotides, the CDR3 is TGTGCCTCTTCTCGGGGTACGCACACTGAAGCTTTCTTT. Its translation: CASSRGTHTEAFF.